Sequencing of this T cell receptor beta chain was carried out in a study of human T cells and chemical hapten exposure (dated by TCRdb to 2020 to 2023). As for the study more broadly: For sensitization, 2% DPC in acetone was applied to an approximately 2 cm by approximately 2 cm area of upper inner arm skin. Patients additionally received weekly therapeutic DPC doses to the scalp throughout the roughly 26-week study period. Patch testing was performed on the upper back with Finn chambers containing 0.01% DPC, and the patch tests were scored after 6 days according to International Contact Dermatitis Research Group standards. Most of the patients in the cohort were female, and the cohort covered alopecia areata with under or over 50% scalp involvement, alopecia totalis and alopecia universalis. The libraries were sequenced as a pool, and the TCR yield per sample differed mostly because of small variations in library volumes within the pool. In alopecia patients, the study followed how the peripheral blood TCR repertoire changed in vivo over primary and secondary sensitization to diphenylcyclopropenone (DPC), a hapten. Patient blood was sampled pre-sensitization (week 0) and at 2, 6 and about 24 weeks after DPC sensitization. For TCR sequencing, blood came from over 25 alopecia patients at anywhere from one to four time points (pre-sensitization, 2, 6 and 24 weeks). Points the paper makes about the study in general: Expanded TCRs formed significantly more large CDR3 similarity clusters than pre-sensitization or healthy control sets, consistent with antigen-driven responses. The number of TCRs above 1 in 1000 frequency did not change with DPC sensitization; there was no evidence of global repertoire structure alterations. Repeated subsampling changed both the strength of the expansion versus patch-test correlation and the threshold at which the correlation became significant. A positive correlation was found between the number of PT1 expanded TCRs and patch test score, with significance reached at thresholds 8, 16 and 32 but not 4. Because every patient had alopecia, a presumed autoimmune disease, the patients' immune response might differ from that of healthy individuals.

Library generation was performed with RACE. Sequencing relied on a NextSeq 500. During library preparation, unique molecular identifiers were attached to individual cDNA molecules so that TCRs could be counted quantitatively and reproducibly. For every blood RNA sample, sequencing covered both the TCR alpha and TCR beta chains. The authors processed their data as follows. Samples had a median of approximately 93,000 TCRs, with a range from about 23,224 to 750,000. V, J and CDR3 annotation of the TCR reads was performed with the Decombinator software suite. For the PS versus PT1 abundance plots, all samples were subsampled to the same number of TCRs (28,000). Expanded TCRs were defined as absent before sensitization and observed at least eight times at the 2-week time point. Clones were called with MiXCR by TCRdb after fastp trimmed the public reads at Q25, and only in-frame beta chains were retained. Every entry covers one CDR3 protein and lists the most common genes and DNA from its rows. The V and J calls, along with clone size, are taken from TCRdb and not from the paper's own processing. The sample table lists some 170,000 distinct CDR3 sequences, about 30% of them with a count of one. The ten largest clonotypes hold about 2% of the sample.

The CDR3 goes from the cysteine to the phenylalanine over 13 residues. Only the CDR3 DNA stays, 39 bases, in frame from base 1. According to the germline V gene, CDR1 reads KGHSH and CDR2 reads LQKENI. Trimming at the junction amounts to 3 bases on V and 1 base on J, and the germline ends lie 6 bases apart. As to this clonotype: It lacks a known antigen. No quality values exist for individual bases; no much larger clone is one base distant.

This sample's time point label indicates: patch test 3, about 24 weeks after DPC sensitization. The treatment or condition label, read with the paper, signifies: therapeutic diphenylcyclopropenone sensitization with weekly scalp DPC. At each patch-test visit, blood was drawn before the patch test was applied. Patients were eligible if aged 18 to 70, diagnosed with alopecia and judged suitable for DPC therapy, and pregnant patients were excluded. Total RNA was extracted from unfractionated whole blood collected in Tempus Blood RNA tubes. The chain is made from TRBV18 and TRBJ2-5; no D gene can be assigned with confidence. The TCR comes from a young woman with alopecia areata. Some clones in this sample may be carry-over from other donors' samples. Sequences were derived from whole blood, sampled in connection with sensitization to the hapten diphenylcyclopropenone (DPC). The CDR3 protein sequence reads: CASSPTLQETQYF. The nucleotide sequence reads as follows: TGTGCCAGCTCACCTACTCTCCAAGAGACCCAGTACTTC.